These T cell receptor beta chains were read from a single sample in a study of T cell repertoires in cytomegalovirus infection. The antigens of these receptors remain unknown. In TCRdb, the reads were re-called with MiXCR into one record per CDR3 protein. The sample contains 600,000 to 700,000 distinct CDR3 sequences, around 30% of which appear only once. The sequenced sample was cultured PBMCs, obtained from culture after CMV antigen stimulation. The origin of the receptors is a human donor in good health (CMV status not recorded). Some clones in this sample may be carry-over from other donors' samples. CDR3s include the opening cysteine and the closing phenylalanine or tryptophan. D genes are given only for firm matches. The size of a clone is reported for some rows only, either as once, few or many, or as a class for expanded clones.

NA	TRBV6-2/TRBV6-3	TRBJ2-2	TRBD2	CASSLASGRSRNTGELFF	TGTGCCAGCAGTTTGGCTAGCGGGAGGTCAAGGAACACCGGGGAGCTGTTTTTT
few	TRBV25-1	TRBJ2-5	NA	CASSQTQTQYF	TGTGCCAGCAGCCAGACCCAGACCCAGTACTTC
NA	TRBV6-1	TRBJ2-5	TRBD2	CASSEARLAGEETQYF	TGTGCCAGCAGTGAAGCGCGGCTAGCGGGGGAAGAGACCCAGTACTTC
NA	TRBV2	TRBJ2-3	TRBD1	CASRPGQAQLTQYF	TGTGCCAGCAGACCGGGACAGGCACAGTTAACGCAGTATTTT
NA	TRBV6-6	TRBJ2-5	NA	CASSYSVRTLQETQYF	TGTGCCAGCAGTTACTCGGTACGAACCCTCCAAGAGACCCAGTACTTC
NA	TRBV19	TRBJ1-5	NA	CASTPRSGAHNQPQHF	TGTGCCAGTACCCCAAGGTCGGGGGCTCACAATCAGCCCCAGCATTTT
few	TRBV7-2	TRBJ1-5	NA	CASSLARGSQPQHF	TGTGCCAGCAGCTTAGCCAGGGGAAGTCAGCCCCAGCATTTT
NA	TRBV2	TRBJ2-3	TRBD2	CASMVGTSQYF	TGTGCCAGCATGGTGGGGACTAGTCAGTATTTT
NA	TRBV7-8	TRBJ2-3	NA	CASSPLRVGDTQYF	TGTGCCAGCAGCCCATTAAGGGTGGGAGATACGCAGTATTTT
NA	TRBV20-1	TRBJ2-1	NA	CSARGLTADPLNEQFF	TGCAGTGCTAGAGGACTTACCGCCGACCCCCTCAATGAGCAGTTCTTC
few	TRBV7-9	TRBJ2-1	NA	CASSLPWPNNEQFF	TGTGCCAGCAGTCTCCCCTGGCCGAACAATGAGCAGTTCTTC
few	TRBV2	TRBJ1-2	TRBD1	CASSEWDRAGYTF	TGTGCCAGCAGTGAATGGGACAGGGCTGGCTACACCTTC
few	TRBV5-5	TRBJ1-1	NA	CASSPWGGDTEAFF	TGTGCCAGCAGCCCATGGGGAGGGGACACTGAAGCTTTCTTT
NA	TRBV6-1	TRBJ2-3	TRBD2	CASMLAGLPDTQYF	TGTGCCAGCATGCTAGCGGGTTTGCCAGATACGCAGTATTTT
few	TRBV7-2	TRBJ2-1	TRBD2	CASSLNPSSGTYNEQFF	TGTGCCAGCAGCTTAAATCCTTCTAGCGGGACTTACAATGAGCAGTTCTTC
NA	TRBV7-6	TRBJ2-7	TRBD2	CASSLSTSGVYEQYF	TGTGCCAGCAGCTTAAGCACTAGCGGGGTATACGAGCAGTACTTC
NA	TRBV23-1	TRBJ2-7	TRBD1	CASSQFRDREHEQYF	TGCGCCAGCAGTCAATTCCGGGACAGGGAACACGAGCAGTACTTC
NA	TRBV20-1	TRBJ2-3	NA	CSARAPLRQGGQYF	TGCAGTGCTAGAGCCCCTCTGAGACAGGGAGGGCAGTATTTT
NA	TRBV3-1	TRBJ2-3	NA	CASSQDLADTQYF	TGTGCCAGCAGCCAAGATCTGGCCGATACGCAGTATTTT
many	TRBV7-2	TRBJ2-3	TRBD1	CASSLVDRDPPDTQYF	TGTGCCAGCAGCTTAGTAGACAGGGACCCGCCAGATACGCAGTATTTT
few	TRBV11-2	TRBJ1-4	NA	CASSLEFFPNEKLFF	TGTGCCAGCAGCTTAGAGTTCTTCCCTAATGAAAAACTGTTTTTT
NA	TRBV7-9	TRBJ2-3	TRBD1	CASSGGQGTFTDTQYF	TGTGCCAGCTCGGGCGGACAGGGGACTTTCACAGATACGCAGTATTTT
few	TRBV28	TRBJ2-3	TRBD2	CASSFGWTLAGGADTQYF	TGTGCCAGCAGTTTTGGGTGGACTCTAGCGGGGGGGGCAGATACGCAGTATTTT
NA	TRBV27	TRBJ1-6	NA	CASSLRERNSPLHF	TGTGCCAGCAGTTTACGGGAGCGCAATTCACCCCTCCACTTT
few	TRBV7-2	TRBJ1-6	NA	CASSLGARDSPLHF	TGTGCCAGCAGCCTCGGCGCCCGCGATTCACCCCTCCACTTT
few	TRBV12-3/TRBV12-4	TRBJ2-3	NA	CASSLLRGPSTDTQYF	TGTGCCAGCAGTTTGCTCAGGGGACCCAGCACAGATACGCAGTATTTT
NA	TRBV4-1	TRBJ1-2	NA	CASSQAYSRNYGYTF	TGCGCCAGCAGCCAAGCCTACAGTCGAAACTATGGCTACACCTTC
NA	TRBV7-6	TRBJ1-6	TRBD1	CASGTGGYSPLHF	TGTGCCAGCGGCACAGGGGGCTACTCACCCCTCCACTTT
NA	TRBV24-1	TRBJ2-1	TRBD2	CATSDPGTSGYGNEQFF	TGTGCCACCAGTGACCCCGGGACTAGCGGGTACGGCAATGAGCAGTTCTTC
many	TRBV7-2	TRBJ2-3	NA	CASSFPSLYPTDTQYF	TGTGCCAGCAGCTTCCCCAGTCTTTACCCCACAGATACGCAGTATTTT
NA	TRBV7-6	TRBJ1-3	NA	CASSLVGMDTIYF	TGTGCCAGCAGCTTAGTAGGGATGGACACCATATATTTT
NA	TRBV7-6	TRBJ2-7	NA	CASSQGREESYERYF	TGTGCCAGCAGCCAAGGGCGGGAAGAATCCTACGAGCGGTACTTC
few	TRBV14	TRBJ2-1	NA	CASSQEKWAGSYNEQFF	TGTGCCAGCAGCCAAGAGAAATGGGCCGGCTCCTACAATGAGCAGTTCTTC
NA	TRBV7-2	TRBJ2-7	NA	CASGSPGVRQYF	TGTGCCAGCGGCTCCCCGGGGGTCCGTCAGTACTTC
NA	TRBV5-4	TRBJ2-1	NA	CASSPRRQLQETQFF	TGTGCCAGCAGTCCAAGGCGGCAGCTACAAGAGACCCAGTTCTTC
NA	TRBV7-6	TRBJ2-3	NA	CASSLTLAGVGDTQYF	TGTGCCAGCAGCTTAACCCTGGCAGGGGTCGGAGATACGCAGTATTTT
many	TRBV12-3/TRBV12-4	TRBJ2-1	NA	CASSFVIFNEQFF	TGTGCCAGCAGTTTTGTTATTTTCAATGAGCAGTTCTTC
few	TRBV6-2/TRBV6-3	TRBJ2-7	NA	CASSYGRNYEQYF	TGTGCCAGCAGTTACGGCCGGAACTACGAGCAGTACTTC
NA	TRBV5-4	TRBJ2-5	NA	CASSGGALRWETQYF	TGTGCCAGCAGCGGGGGGGCTCTGCGCTGGGAGACCCAGTACTTC
NA	TRBV30	TRBJ2-1	TRBD2	CAWRKMGLAGLNEQFF	TGTGCCTGGAGAAAAATGGGACTAGCGGGCCTCAATGAGCAGTTCTTC